The entry below describes one T cell receptor beta chain. Its binding antigen is unknown. Base-call qualities are not available, and no considerably larger clone is one nucleotide away. V lost 3 bases and J lost 0 bases; the stretch between them is 5 bases long. Taken from the germline V gene, the CDR1 and CDR2 loops are SGHTA and FQGTGA. From the cysteine up to the phenylalanine, the CDR3 has a length of 13 residues. The only DNA kept is the CDR3, 39 bases in frame from the first base. These data come from a study of blood T cell repertoires in COVID-19 (dated by TCRdb to the early 2020s). Concerning the study at large: Recovered participants in ImmuneRACE Cohort 3 were defined by two consecutive negative NP/OP PCR tests, clearance by a healthcare professional, or resolution of symptoms. The samples were drawn from the first 160 participants of the ongoing ImmuneRACE study and from 950 to 1,500 subjects provided by 6 global collaborators. A de-identified subject ID, COVID-19 status, age in years and sex were almost always included in the sample metadata. The dataset comprised deeply sampled blood TCRbeta repertoires from subjects exposed to, actively infected with, or recovered from COVID-19. HLA class I and class II types, where available, came from metadata supplied by the sample provider rather than from assay-based typing. Samples covering the acute and convalescent phases of COVID-19 were provided by collaborators in the United States, Italy and Spain. The material from the prospective study consisted of cDNA or gDNA derived from T cells, B-cell-depleted T cells, or PBMCs. A freely available public database, intended as a resource for researchers studying the immune response to SARS-CoV-2, is where the repertoires were released.

TCRbeta CDR3 regions were amplified from genomic DNA using the immunoSEQ Assay, a bias-controlled multiplex PCR. As for the original processing: The number of nucleated cells in each sample was estimated by amplification of reference gene primers within the assay. Sequence reads were collapsed and filtered to measure the absolute abundance of every unique TCRbeta CDR3 rearrangement. For each sample, productive Simpson clonality was calculated as the square root of Simpson's diversity index across productive rearrangements. TCRdb mirrors the immuneACCESS table, restricted to in-frame sequences. Some clones are absent from its copies; in checked studies, under half trace to an unresolved V gene, and the reason for the others is unknown. V and J calls and clone size are copied from that table; D and trimming were computed from the DNA. This sample has a few hundred thousand clones in its table, and more than 75% of those were observed once. The ten largest clonotypes hold approximately 2% of the sample.

Enrolling through a virtual design, the prospective study's participants ranged in age from roughly 18 to 90 years and lived across 20 to 25 United States geographic areas. To assign participants to cohorts, the prospective study relied on clinical history that participants themselves reported in a screening survey and a study questionnaire. Each participant in the prospective study had whole blood, serum and a nasopharyngeal or oropharyngeal swab collected by mobile phlebotomists. Participants in the prospective study had the option to provide additional blood draws and questionnaires over a 2-month period. Prospective study blood samples were shipped either frozen or at room temperature before DNA extraction. Overall study outcomes, separate from this receptor: How much clinical and demographic metadata was included differed by source and by participant, and the metadata was provided uncurated.

The chain is encoded by TRBV7-3 joined to TRBJ1-1; the D gene is not confidently resolved. The sequence was obtained from a woman aged 60-75 years in a cohort exposed to, infected with or recovered from COVID-19 (not recorded which). The material sequenced was PBMCs or T cells enriched from blood (not recorded which). Read as DNA, the sequence is TGTGCCAGCAGCTTGACAATGAACACTGAAGCTTTCTTT. This translates into CASSLTMNTEAFF.